The entry below describes one TCR beta chain. The source of the sample is a study of PD-1 blockade in classical Hodgkin lymphoma. Time point of the sample: newly diagnosed, previously untreated cHL patient sample. Clones were sequenced by immunoSEQ multiplex PCR, and TCRdb holds only the in-frame ones, with some missing. The sample includes some 70,000 clones, about 93% of them seen just once. Germline CDR1 reads LNHDA; CDR2 reads SQIVND (reference sequence). This CDR3 is built from 14 residues. The J segment lost 8 bases and the V segment lost 3 bases, leaving 8 bases of the junction unmatched. The rearrangement joins TRBV19 to TRBJ1-2; the match to TRBD1 covers 8 bases. Source material: peripheral blood mononuclear cells (PBMCs). The TCR was taken from a human donor with classical Hodgkin lymphoma. The CDR3 is CASSIRTGTIGYTF. The CDR3 DNA reads TGTGCCAGTAGTATTCGGACAGGGACTATCGGCTACACCTTC.